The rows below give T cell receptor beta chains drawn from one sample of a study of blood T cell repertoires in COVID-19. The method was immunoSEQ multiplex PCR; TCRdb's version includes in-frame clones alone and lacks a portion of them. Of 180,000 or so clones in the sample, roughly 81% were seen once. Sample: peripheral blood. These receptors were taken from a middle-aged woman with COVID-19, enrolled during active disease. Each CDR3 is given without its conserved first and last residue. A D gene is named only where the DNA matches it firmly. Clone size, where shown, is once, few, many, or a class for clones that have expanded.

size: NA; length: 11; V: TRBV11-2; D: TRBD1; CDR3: ASSRDRKETQY
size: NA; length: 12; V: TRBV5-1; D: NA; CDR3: ASSSLDDKHEQF
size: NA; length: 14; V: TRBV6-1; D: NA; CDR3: ASSEAQAGWNSPLH
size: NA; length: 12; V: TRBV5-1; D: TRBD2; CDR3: ASCPGGSYNEQF
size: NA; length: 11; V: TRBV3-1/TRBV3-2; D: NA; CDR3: ASSQQGNTEAF
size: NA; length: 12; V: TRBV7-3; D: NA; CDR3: ASSLTGSGNTIY
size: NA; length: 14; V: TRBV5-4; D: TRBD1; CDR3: ASSSRGTGTGVGYT
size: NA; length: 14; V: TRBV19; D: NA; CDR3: ASREHAGVSYNEQF
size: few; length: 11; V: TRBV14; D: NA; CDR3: ASSHGANTEAF
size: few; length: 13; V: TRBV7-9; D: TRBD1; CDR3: ASSPWGQTNTEAF
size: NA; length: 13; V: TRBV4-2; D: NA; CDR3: ASSQAVDSSYEQY
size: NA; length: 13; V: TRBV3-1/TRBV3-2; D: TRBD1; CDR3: ASSPRWDSFNEQF
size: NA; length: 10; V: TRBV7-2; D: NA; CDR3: ASSLANYGYT
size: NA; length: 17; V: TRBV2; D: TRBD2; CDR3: ASSALAGQTLSSYNEQF
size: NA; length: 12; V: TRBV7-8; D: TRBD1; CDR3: ASSPKGAGSPLH
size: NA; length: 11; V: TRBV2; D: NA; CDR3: ASNLDSFNEQF
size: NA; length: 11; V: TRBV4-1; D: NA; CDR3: ASSQGARGGYT
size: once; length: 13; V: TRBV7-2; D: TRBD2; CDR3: ASSLVAGATGELF
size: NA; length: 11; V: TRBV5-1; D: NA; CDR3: ASSPGNTGELF
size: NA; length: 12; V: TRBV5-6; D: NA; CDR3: ASSFRQRYSPLH
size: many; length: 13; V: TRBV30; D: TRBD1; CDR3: AWIRDRVLNYGYT
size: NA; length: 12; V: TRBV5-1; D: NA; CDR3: ASGGGMTYNEQF
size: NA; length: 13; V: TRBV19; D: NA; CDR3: ASSIEGLSTDTQY
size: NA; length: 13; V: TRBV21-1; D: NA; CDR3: ASSNDRVPSGELF
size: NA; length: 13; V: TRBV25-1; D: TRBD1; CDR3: ASGGQLLEGRTQY
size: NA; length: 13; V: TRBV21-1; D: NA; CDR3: ASSLTGANNSPLH
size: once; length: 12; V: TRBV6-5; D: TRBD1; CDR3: ASLKTGTMYEQY
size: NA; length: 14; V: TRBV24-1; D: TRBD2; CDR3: ATSDQTSGIYNEQF
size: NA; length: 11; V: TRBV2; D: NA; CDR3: ASTGEMNTEAF
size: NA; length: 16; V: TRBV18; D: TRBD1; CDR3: ASSPQTDRDRPLYGYT
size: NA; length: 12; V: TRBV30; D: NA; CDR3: AWSVGGGNQPQH
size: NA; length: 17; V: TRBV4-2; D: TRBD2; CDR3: ASSQETGDGLAGRGEQF
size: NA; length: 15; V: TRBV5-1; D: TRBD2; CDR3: ASRRKGTSGSTDTQY
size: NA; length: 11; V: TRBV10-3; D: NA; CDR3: AIGGLSSYEQY
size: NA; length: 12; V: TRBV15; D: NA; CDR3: ATSRDRQGRAIY
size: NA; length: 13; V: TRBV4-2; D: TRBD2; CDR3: ASSPLAGAPETQY
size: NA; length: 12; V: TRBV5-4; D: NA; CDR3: ASSRGGDGYGYT
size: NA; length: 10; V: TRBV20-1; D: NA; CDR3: SASVGNTEAF
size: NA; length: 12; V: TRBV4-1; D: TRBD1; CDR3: ASSQAGQGDGYT
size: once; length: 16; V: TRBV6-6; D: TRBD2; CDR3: ASSPQVAGGASYNEQF
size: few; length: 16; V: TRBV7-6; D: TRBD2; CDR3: ASSLGSWSGGGSNEQF
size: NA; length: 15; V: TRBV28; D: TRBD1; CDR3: ASSSDREGTWDYGYT
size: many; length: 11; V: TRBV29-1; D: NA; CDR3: SGILSGANVLT
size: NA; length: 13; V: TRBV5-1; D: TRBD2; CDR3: ASSSTGTRNNEQF
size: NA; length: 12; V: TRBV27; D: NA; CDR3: ASSLFGRQETQY
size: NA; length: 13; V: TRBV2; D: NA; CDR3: ASSEDINSYNEQF
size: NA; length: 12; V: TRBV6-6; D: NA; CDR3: ASSYRTDSYEQY
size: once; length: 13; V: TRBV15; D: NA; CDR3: ATSRAVRGRTEAF
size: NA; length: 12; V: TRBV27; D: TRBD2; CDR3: ASSFAGGPNEQF
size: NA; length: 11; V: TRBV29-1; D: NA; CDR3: SALGSSGNTIY
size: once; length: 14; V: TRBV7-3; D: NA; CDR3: ASSLTWPSSYNEQF
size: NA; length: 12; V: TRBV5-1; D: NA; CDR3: ASSLGGGPEKLF
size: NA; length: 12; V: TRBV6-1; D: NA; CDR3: ASSEDRGFGELF
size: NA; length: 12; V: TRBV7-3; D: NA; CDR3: ASSLTGGTGELF
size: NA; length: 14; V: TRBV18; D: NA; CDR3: ASSPFTAASNQPQH
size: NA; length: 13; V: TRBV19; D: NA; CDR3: ASSISLAKGEPQH
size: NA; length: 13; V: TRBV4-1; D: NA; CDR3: ASSLLDVRAGELF
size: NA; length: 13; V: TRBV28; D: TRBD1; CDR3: ASRPPGQITGELF
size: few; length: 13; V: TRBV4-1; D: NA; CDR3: ASSHDMTVTGELF
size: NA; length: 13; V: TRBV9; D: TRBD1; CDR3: ASSPRQGAGNTIY